Included here is one TCR beta chain sequence, with context. The entry originates in a study of blood T cell repertoires in COVID-19. Clones were sequenced by immunoSEQ multiplex PCR, and TCRdb holds only the in-frame ones, with some missing. The sample comprises some 200,000 clones, nearly 90% of which are singletons, and approximately 12% rests with the top ten. Germline CDR1 SGDLS, CDR2 YYNGEE. V shed 0 bases and J shed 4 bases, with 13 bases lying between them. This CDR3 has 15 residues. The receptor comes from a woman aged 18-29 years who had recovered from COVID-19. The sequencing sample was made of peripheral blood. V usage is TRBV9 and J usage is TRBJ2-5; D may be TRBD2 (6 bases). The CDR3 sequence is CASSVGDSVRETQYF. For the CDR3, the DNA is TGTGCCAGCAGCGTAGGGGACTCTGTCCGAGAGACCCAGTACTTC. The full variable domain, in which reference TRBV9 and TRBJ2-5 provide the parts outside the CDR3, is DSGVTQTPKHLITATGQRVTLRCSPRSGDLSVYWYQQSLDQGLQFLIQYYNGEERAKGNILERFSAQQFPDLHSELNLSSLELGDSALYFCASSVGDSVRETQYFGPGTRLLVL.